The subject of this entry is one TCR beta chain. The germline CDR1 and CDR2 sequences are SGHAT and FQNNGV. The CDR3 length is 16 residues. V dropped 5 bases and J dropped 9; count of bases not matched to a gene: 10. This specimen belongs to a study of blood T cell repertoires in COVID-19. The protocol was immunoSEQ multiplex PCR, while the TCRdb copy is restricted to in-frame clones and leaves out a portion. Of approximately 200,000 clones in the sample, 88% were seen once. This rearrangement joins TRBV11-2 to TRBJ2-1, with 13 bases lining up with TRBD2. The material sequenced was PBMCs or T cells enriched from blood (not recorded which). This receptor was identified in a woman aged 30 to 39 who had been exposed to COVID-19. This CDR3 is CASSRLRTSGRGEQFF. In DNA, the CDR3 is TGTGCCAGCAGCCGACTTAGAACTAGCGGGAGGGGTGAGCAGTTCTTC.